The clone carrying this T cell receptor beta chain was picked up one time. This record belongs to a study of T cell responses to AZD1222 COVID-19 vaccine. CDR1 is MNHEY and CDR2 is SVGAGI in the germline V gene. The CDR3 consists of 16 residues. V lost 4 bases, J lost 0 bases, and 13 bases lay in between. Using immunoSEQ multiplex PCR, the repertoire was profiled, and TCRdb retains in-frame clones only, with some absent. The sample lists about 160,000 clones, around 94% occurring once. This chain joins TRBV6-5 and TRBJ1-3; D is ambiguous. This specimen consisted of peripheral blood, obtained on day 0 of AZD1222 vaccination. This receptor was taken from an adult in good health. The CDR3 nucleotides read TGTGCCAGCAGTTCTCGAGACAAAAGCTCTGGAAACACCATATATTTT. Amino acid sequence: CASSSRDKSSGNTIYF.